This entry features one T cell receptor (beta chain) sequence. The antigen remains unidentified. Germline loops: CDR1 SEHNR, CDR2 FQNEAQ (reference sequence). The CDR3 spans 13 residues. The V and J ends lost 4 bases and 3 bases, in that order; junction bases with no gene match: 2. This record comes from a study of cytomegalovirus exposure and HLA in healthy donors. The study's findings and limits: TCR beta chains numbering more than 150 were designated cytomegalovirus-associated.

Sequencing used immunoSEQ multiplex PCR; TCRdb keeps in-frame clones, though not all of them. The table has about 49,000 clones, roughly 92% seen once. The chain has TRBV7-9 and TRBJ2-5; 7 nucleotides match TRBD1. The sequence derives from a man aged 18 to 29 in good health and CMV-seronegative. Sequencing was performed on PBMCs. CDR3 coding DNA: TGTGCCAGCAGCTCCGGGACAGAAGAGACCCAGTACTTC. Protein product: CASSSGTEETQYF.